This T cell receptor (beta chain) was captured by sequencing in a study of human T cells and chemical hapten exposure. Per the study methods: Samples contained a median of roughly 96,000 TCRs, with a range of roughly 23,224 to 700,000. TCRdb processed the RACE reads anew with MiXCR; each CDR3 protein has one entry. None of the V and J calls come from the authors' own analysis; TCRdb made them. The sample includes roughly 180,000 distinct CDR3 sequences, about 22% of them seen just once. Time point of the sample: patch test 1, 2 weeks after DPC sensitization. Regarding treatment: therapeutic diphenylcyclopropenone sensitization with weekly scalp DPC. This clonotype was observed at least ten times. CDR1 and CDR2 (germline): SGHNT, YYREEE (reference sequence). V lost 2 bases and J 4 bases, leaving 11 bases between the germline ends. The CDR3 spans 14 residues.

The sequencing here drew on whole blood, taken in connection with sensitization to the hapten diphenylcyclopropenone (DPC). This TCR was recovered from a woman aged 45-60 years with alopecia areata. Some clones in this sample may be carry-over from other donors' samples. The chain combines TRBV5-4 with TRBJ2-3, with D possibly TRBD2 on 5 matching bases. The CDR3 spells CASSLRSVADTQYF. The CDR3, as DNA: TGTGCCAGCAGCTTACGTAGCGTTGCAGATACGCAGTATTTT.